One and the same sample provided the 17 T cell receptor beta chains below, sequenced in a study of metastatic and nonmetastatic thyroid tumors. Via MiXCR, TCRdb re-called the PCR reads. The sample includes about 6,900 clones, 27% of them seen just once. Until they underwent thyroid surgery, no patient had received any treatment. The source material was adjacent normal tissue. The receptors stem from a male donor with papillary thyroid cancer or a benign thyroid nodule (not recorded which). Some clones in this sample may be carry-over from other donors' samples.

In this sample, this clone is medium-sized. The gene calls are TRBV6-4 and TRBJ1-6, with 9 positions matching TRBD1. With 6 bases clipped from V and 10 bases from J, the junction kept 4 bases outside the gene matches. Per the germline V gene, CDR1 is MRHNA and CDR2 is SNTAGT. The CDR3 covers 13 residues. CDR3 sequence (DNA): TGTGCCAGCAGCCGGGACAGGGAGTCACCCCTCCACTTT. Protein: CASSRDRESPLHF.

This chain links TRBV6-1 with TRBJ1-1, with D possibly being TRBD1 (6 bases). The CDR3 sequence is 13 residues long. Germline V lookup: CDR1 MNHNS, CDR2 SASEGT. V lost 6 bases and J 3 bases, leaving 11 bases between the germline ends. The CDR3 spells CASRVTGYTEAFF. The DNA for the CDR3 is TGTGCCAGCAGAGTTACAGGGTACACTGAAGCTTTCTTT.

By share, this clone counts as medium-sized. The rearrangement joins TRBV20-1 to TRBJ2-7; 12 nucleotides line up with TRBD2. V lost 5 bases to trimming and J lost 5 bases; unmatched junction nucleotides: 10. The CDR3 has 15 amino acids. The germline CDR1 and CDR2 sequences are DFQATT and SNEGSKA (reference sequence). The CDR3 DNA reads as TGCAGTGCTTCGCCAACTAGCGGGAGGATCAACGAGCAGTACTTC. Its translation: CSASPTSGRINEQYF.

V is TRBV5-1 and J is TRBJ2-7; 9 nucleotides match TRBD1. Germline V gene lookup returns CDR1 SGHRS and CDR2 YFSETQ. V was clipped by 4 bases and J by 2 bases; unmatched bases: 4. The CDR3 is made up of 14 amino acids. CDR3 in DNA: TGCGCCAGCAGCCCCGGGACAGGGCCCTACGAGCAGTACTTC. It encodes CASSPGTGPYEQYF.

The chain uses TRBV7-2 and TRBJ2-7; D possibly corresponds to TRBD2 (6 bases). This CDR3 comprises 14 residues. CDR1 and CDR2 (germline): SGHTA, FQGNSA. Trimming cost V 5 bases and J 2 bases, with 13 bases left between them. The CDR3 is CASSQLAATYEQYF. In DNA form, the CDR3 reads TGTGCCAGCAGCCAATTAGCGGCAACCTACGAGCAGTACTTC.

This clone has more than one count but fewer than ten. This chain joins TRBV27 and TRBJ1-2; no reliable D call. The CDR3 spans 12 residues. The germline CDR1 and CDR2 sequences are MNHEY and SMNVEV (reference sequence). The ends were cut back, 7 bases at V and 2 bases at J, with 8 bases in the middle. CDR3 nucleotides: TGTGCCAGCATAGGAGGGAACTATGGCTACACCTTC. This sequence encodes CASIGGNYGYTF.

Relative to its sample, this clone is medium-sized. The genes are TRBV20-1 and TRBJ2-7; D is unresolved. This CDR3 is 15 amino acids long. Germline V gene lookup returns CDR1 DFQATT and CDR2 SNEGSKA (reference sequence). The V and J ends lost 1 base and 0 bases respectively, with 13 bases between them. CDR3 nucleotide sequence: TGCAGTGCTAGAGCCTCGACCGATTTCTCCTACGAGCAGTACTTC. Protein sequence: CSARASTDFSYEQYF.

About this clone: Mismatch with germline at one junction end may stem from a read error. This chain connects TRBV6-1 to TRBJ2-5; 8 bases map to TRBD2. The CDR3 has 15 amino acids. Looked up from germline, CDR1 is MNHNS and CDR2 is SASEGT. The CDR3 here is CASSPPSSGFETQCF. CDR3 DNA sequence: TGTGCCAGCAGTCCCCCCTCTAGCGGGTTTGAGACCCAGTGCTTC.

This clone was seen only once. The chain joins TRBV30 to TRBJ1-3; D is uncertain. Deletions cut 5 bases from V and 0 bases from J, with 5 bases between. There are 12 residues in the CDR3. The germline V gene has CDR1 GTSNPN and CDR2 SVGIG (reference sequence). CDR3 loop: CAWHNSGNTIYF. CDR3 DNA: TGTGCCTGGCACAACTCTGGAAACACCATATATTTT.

The V and J genes are TRBV20-1 and TRBJ1-1, with no clear D. The CDR3 is 11 residues long. The V end was cut by 4 bases, the J end by 11 bases, with 14 bases between. Germline V gene lookup returns CDR1 DFQATT and CDR2 SNEGSKA (reference sequence). CDR3 loop: CSATPLQEAFF. CDR3 sequence (DNA): TGCAGTGCTACACCGCTGCAGGAGGCTTTCTTT.

The chain recombines TRBV6-1 with TRBJ1-1; no clear D gene. CDR3 size: 13 residues. CDR1 is MNHNS and CDR2 is SASEGT in the germline V gene. Trimming shortened V by 3 bases and J by 1 base, and 6 bases separated the two germline ends. Here the CDR3 reads CASSDPTNTEAFF. Written as DNA, the CDR3 is TGTGCCAGCAGTGACCCCACGAACACTGAAGCTTTCTTT.

The rearrangement links TRBV6-2 or TRBV6-3 to TRBJ1-2; D possibly corresponds to TRBD1 (6 bases). CDR3 length equals 14 residues. Per germline, CDR1 MNHEY and CDR2 SVGEGT. Trimming cost V 2 bases and J 5 bases, with 12 bases left between them. CDR3: CASSYGGPAYGYTF. The DNA for the CDR3 is TGTGCCAGCAGTTACGGGGGCCCTGCGTATGGCTACACCTTC.

The chain has TRBV20-1 and TRBJ2-7; 8 bases align to TRBD1. CDR3 length equals 15 residues. Looked up from germline, CDR1 is DFQATT and CDR2 is SNEGSKA (reference sequence). Unmatched junction bases numbered 13, after V lost 0 bases and J lost 9 bases. The CDR3 sequence: CSARESRTGRSMQYF. CDR3 DNA sequence: TGCAGTGCTAGAGAAAGCAGGACAGGGCGGTCAATGCAGTACTTC.

This clone was seen ten or more times. This chain uses TRBV29-1 with TRBJ2-5; 12 bases are shared with TRBD2. J lost 2 bases, V lost 3 bases, and 10 bases had no gene match. Germline CDR1 is SQVTM and CDR2 is ANQGSEA. This CDR3 has 17 residues. DNA for the CDR3: TGCAGCGTTGAGAGACTAGCGGGAGTAAGAGGGCAAGAGACCCAGTACTTC. Protein sequence: CSVERLAGVRGQETQYF. Complete variable domain (other parts from reference TRBV29-1 and TRBJ2-5): SAVISQKPSRDICQRGTSLTIQCQVDSQVTMMFWYRQQPGQSLTLIATANQGSEATYESGFVIDKFPISRPNLTFSTLTVSNMSPEDSSIYLCSVERLAGVRGQETQYFGPGTRLLVL.

This clone was found a few times. The genes are TRBV5-6 and TRBJ1-2; 7 positions match TRBD1. J was trimmed by 2 bases and V by 3 bases; bases with no gene match: 7. This CDR3 region has 15 residues. Germline V gene sequence: CDR1 SGHDT, CDR2 YYEEEE. DNA of the CDR3: TGTGCCAGCAGCTCGCTTACAGGGGAGAACTATGGCTACACCTTC. This encodes CASSSLTGENYGYTF.

The rearrangement links TRBV6-1 to TRBJ2-6, with TRBD2 as a possible D gene (6 bases). CDR3 length equals 14 residues. V lost 11 bases, J lost 0 bases, and 11 bases lay in between. Germline CDR1 is MNHNS and CDR2 is SASEGT. CDR3 DNA sequence: TGTGCCGCGGGGCTTCACTCTGGGGCCAACGTCCTGACTTTC. Its translation is CAAGLHSGANVLTF.

V is TRBV3-1 and J is TRBJ2-6; no clear D gene. This CDR3 comprises 14 residues. CDR1 LGHDT and CDR2 YNNKEL come from the germline V gene (reference sequence). Trimming shortened V by 6 bases and J by 1 base, and 7 bases separated the two germline ends. The chain's CDR3 is CASSQTSGANVLTF. CDR3 DNA sequence: TGTGCCAGCAGTCAGACATCTGGGGCCAACGTCCTGACTTTC.